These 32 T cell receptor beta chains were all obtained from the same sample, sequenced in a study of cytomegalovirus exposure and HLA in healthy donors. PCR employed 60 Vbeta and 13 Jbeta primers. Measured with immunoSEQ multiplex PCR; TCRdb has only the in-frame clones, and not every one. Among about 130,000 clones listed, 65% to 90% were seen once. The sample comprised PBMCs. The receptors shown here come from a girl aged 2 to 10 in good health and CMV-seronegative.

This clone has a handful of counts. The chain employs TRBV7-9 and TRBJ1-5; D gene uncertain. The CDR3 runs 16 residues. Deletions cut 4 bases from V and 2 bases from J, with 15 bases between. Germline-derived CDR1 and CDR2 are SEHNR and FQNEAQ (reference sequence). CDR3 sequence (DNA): TGTGCCAGCAGCTCCTCGGATGGAGGAGGCAATCAGCCCCAGCATTTT. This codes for CASSSSDGGGNQPQHF.

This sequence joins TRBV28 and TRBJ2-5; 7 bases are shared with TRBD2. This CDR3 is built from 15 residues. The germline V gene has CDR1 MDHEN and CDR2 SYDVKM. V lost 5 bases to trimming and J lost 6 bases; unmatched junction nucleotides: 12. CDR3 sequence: CASSQGGWGQKTQYF. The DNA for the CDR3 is TGTGCCAGCAGTCAGGGAGGGTGGGGTCAAAAGACCCAGTACTTC.

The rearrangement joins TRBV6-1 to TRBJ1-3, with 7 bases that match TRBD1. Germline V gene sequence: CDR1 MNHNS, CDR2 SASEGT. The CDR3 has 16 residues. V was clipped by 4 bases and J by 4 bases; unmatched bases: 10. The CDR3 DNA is TGTGCCAGCAGTGCCCAAAACAGGGGTGCAGGAAACACCATATATTTT. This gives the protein CASSAQNRGAGNTIYF.

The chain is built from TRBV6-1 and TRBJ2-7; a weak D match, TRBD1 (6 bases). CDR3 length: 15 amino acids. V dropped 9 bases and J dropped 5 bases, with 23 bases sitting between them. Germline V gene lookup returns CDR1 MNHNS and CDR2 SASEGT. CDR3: CASSPTGQVWNEQYF. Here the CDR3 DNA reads TGTGCCAGTTCCCCAACGGGACAAGTATGGAACGAGCAGTACTTC.

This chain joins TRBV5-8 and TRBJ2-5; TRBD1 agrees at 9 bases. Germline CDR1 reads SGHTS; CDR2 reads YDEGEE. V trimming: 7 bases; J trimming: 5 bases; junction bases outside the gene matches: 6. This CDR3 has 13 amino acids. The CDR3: CASPGQGPETQYF. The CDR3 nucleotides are TGTGCCAGCCCGGGACAGGGCCCCGAGACCCAGTACTTC.

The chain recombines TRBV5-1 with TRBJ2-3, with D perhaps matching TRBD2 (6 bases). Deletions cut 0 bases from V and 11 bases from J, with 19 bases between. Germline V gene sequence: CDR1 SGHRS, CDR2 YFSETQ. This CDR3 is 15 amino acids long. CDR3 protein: CASSLGPGLAGGQYF. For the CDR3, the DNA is TGCGCCAGCAGCTTGGGGCCGGGACTGGCCGGGGGGCAGTATTTT. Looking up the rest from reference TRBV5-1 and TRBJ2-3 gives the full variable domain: KAGVTQTPRYLIKTRGQQVTLSCSPISGHRSVSWYQQTPGQGLQFLFEYFSETQRNKGNFPGRFSGRQFSNSRSEMNVSTLELGDSALYLCASSLGPGLAGGQYFGPGTRLTVL.

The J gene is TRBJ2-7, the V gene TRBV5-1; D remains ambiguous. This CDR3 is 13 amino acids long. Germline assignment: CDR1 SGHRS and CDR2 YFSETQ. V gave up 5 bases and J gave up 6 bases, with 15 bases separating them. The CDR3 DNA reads TGCGCCAGCAGAGCCCATGACTTTGGCGAGCAGTACTTC. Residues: CASRAHDFGEQYF.

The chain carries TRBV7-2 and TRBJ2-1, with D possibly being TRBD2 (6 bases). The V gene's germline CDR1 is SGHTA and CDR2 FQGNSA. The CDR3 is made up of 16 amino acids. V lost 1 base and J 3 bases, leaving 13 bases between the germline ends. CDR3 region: CASSLDFRRGYNEQFF. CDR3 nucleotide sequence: TGTGCCAGCAGCTTAGATTTCAGGAGGGGCTACAATGAGCAGTTCTTC.

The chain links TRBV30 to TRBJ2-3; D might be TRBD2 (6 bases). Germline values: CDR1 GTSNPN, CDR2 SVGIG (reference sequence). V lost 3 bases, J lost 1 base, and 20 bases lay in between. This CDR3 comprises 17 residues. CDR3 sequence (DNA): TGTGCCTGGAGATCGTTCTACAACCCGGGGGGCACAGATACGCAGTATTTT. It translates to CAWRSFYNPGGTDTQYF.

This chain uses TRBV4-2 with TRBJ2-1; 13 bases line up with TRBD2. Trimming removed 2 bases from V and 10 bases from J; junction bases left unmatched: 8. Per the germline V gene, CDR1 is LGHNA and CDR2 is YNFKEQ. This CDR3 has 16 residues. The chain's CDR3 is CASSQPGTSGDGEQFF. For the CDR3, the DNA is TGTGCCAGCAGCCAACCCGGGACTAGCGGGGATGGAGAGCAGTTCTTC.

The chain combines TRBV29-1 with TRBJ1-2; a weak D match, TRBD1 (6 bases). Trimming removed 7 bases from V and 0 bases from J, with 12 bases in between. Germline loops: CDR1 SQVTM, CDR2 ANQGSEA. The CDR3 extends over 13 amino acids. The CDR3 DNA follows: TGCAGCGCCAAAGGGGGACCTAACTATGGCTACACCTTC. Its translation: CSAKGGPNYGYTF.

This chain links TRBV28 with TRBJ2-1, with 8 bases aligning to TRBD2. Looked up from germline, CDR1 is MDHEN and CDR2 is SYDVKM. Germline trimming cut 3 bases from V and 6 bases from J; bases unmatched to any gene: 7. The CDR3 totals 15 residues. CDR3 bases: TGTGCCAGCAGTTTTAGTAGCGGGACTCTCAATGAGCAGTTCTTC. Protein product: CASSFSSGTLNEQFF. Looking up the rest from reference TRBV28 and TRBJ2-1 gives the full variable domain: DVKVTQSSRYLVKRTGEKVFLECVQDMDHENMFWYRQDPGLGLRLIYFSYDVKMKEKGDIPEGYSVSREKKERFSLILESASTNQTSMYLCASSFSSGTLNEQFFGPGTRLTVL.

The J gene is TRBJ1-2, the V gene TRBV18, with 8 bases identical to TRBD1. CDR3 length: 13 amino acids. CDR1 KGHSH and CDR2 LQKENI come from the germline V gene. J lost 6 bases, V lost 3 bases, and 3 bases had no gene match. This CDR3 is CASSPDRVDGYTF. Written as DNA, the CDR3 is TGTGCCAGCTCACCGGACAGGGTGGATGGCTACACCTTC.

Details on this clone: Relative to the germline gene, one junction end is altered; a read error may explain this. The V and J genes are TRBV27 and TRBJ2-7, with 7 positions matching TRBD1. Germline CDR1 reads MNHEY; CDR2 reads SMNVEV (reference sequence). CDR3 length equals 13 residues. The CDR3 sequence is CASSFRGMGWENF. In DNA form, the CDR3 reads TGTGCCAGCAGTTTCAGGGGGATGGGTTGGGAAAACTTC.

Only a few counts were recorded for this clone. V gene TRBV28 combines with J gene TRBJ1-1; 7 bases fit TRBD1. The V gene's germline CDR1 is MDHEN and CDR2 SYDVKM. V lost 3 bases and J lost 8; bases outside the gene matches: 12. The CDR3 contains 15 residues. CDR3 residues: CASSLGMTGRQEAFF. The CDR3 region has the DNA TGTGCCAGCAGTTTGGGGATGACAGGGCGACAAGAAGCTTTCTTT.

CDR3 sequence reads: CASSLVQRGGSEQYF. The CDR3 coding sequence is TGTGCCAGCAGCTTAGTTCAGCGGGGGGGAAGCGAGCAGTACTTC. This chain uses TRBV7-8 with TRBJ2-7, with 10 bases lining up with TRBD2. The V gene's germline CDR1 is SGHVS and CDR2 FQNEAQ. CDR3 length: 15 amino acids. V dropped 1 base and J dropped 6; count of bases not matched to a gene: 6.

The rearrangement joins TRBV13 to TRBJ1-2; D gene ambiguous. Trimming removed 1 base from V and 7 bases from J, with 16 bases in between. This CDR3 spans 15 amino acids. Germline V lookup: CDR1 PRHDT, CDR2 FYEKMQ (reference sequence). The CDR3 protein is CASSLVDGGEGGYTF. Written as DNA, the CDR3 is TGTGCCAGCAGCTTAGTGGACGGCGGGGAGGGTGGCTACACCTTC. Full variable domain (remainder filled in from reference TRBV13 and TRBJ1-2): AAGVIQSPRHLIKEKRETATLKCYPIPRHDTVYWYQQGPGQDPQFLISFYEKMQSDKGSIPDRFSAQQFSDYHSELNMSSLELGDSALYFCASSLVDGGEGGYTFGSGTRLTVV.

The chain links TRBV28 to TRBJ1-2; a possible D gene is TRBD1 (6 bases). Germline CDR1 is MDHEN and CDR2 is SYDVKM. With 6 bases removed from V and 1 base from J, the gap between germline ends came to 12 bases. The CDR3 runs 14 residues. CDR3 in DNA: TGTGCCAGCAGCTCCCCGGGACATAACTATGGCTACACCTTC. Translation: CASSSPGHNYGYTF.

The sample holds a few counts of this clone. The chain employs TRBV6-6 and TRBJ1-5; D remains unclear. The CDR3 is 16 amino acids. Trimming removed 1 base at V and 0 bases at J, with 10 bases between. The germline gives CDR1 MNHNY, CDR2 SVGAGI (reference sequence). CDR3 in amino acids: CASSYFGPDSNQPQHF. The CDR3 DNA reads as TGTGCCAGCAGTTACTTTGGGCCCGATAGCAATCAGCCCCAGCATTTT.

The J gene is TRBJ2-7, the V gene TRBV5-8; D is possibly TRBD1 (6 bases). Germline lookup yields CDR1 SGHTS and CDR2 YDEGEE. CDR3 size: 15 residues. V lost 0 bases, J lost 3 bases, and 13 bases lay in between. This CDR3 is CASSLDRQEFYEQYF. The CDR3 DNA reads TGTGCCAGCAGCTTGGATAGACAGGAGTTCTACGAGCAGTACTTC.

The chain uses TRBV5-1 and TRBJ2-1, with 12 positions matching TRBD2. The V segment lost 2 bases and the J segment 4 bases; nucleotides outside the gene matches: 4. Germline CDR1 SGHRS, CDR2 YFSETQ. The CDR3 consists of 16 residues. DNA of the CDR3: TGCGCCAGCAGCTTACTCGGGACTAGCGGGTACAATGAGCAGTTCTTC. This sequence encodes CASSLLGTSGYNEQFF. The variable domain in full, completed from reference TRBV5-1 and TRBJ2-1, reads KAGVTQTPRYLIKTRGQQVTLSCSPISGHRSVSWYQQTPGQGLQFLFEYFSETQRNKGNFPGRFSGRQFSNSRSEMNVSTLELGDSALYLCASSLLGTSGYNEQFFGPGTRLTVL.

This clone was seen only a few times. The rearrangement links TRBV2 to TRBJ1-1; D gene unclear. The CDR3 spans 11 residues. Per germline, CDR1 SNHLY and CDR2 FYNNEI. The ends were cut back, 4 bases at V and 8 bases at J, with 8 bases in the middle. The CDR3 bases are TGTGCCAGCAGTGCAGAGACAGAAGCTTTCTTT. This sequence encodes CASSAETEAFF.

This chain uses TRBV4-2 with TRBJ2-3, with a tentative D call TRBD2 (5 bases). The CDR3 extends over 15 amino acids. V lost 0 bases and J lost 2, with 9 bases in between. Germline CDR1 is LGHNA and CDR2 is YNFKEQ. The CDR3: CASSQEKGDTDTQYF. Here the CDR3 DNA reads TGTGCCAGCAGCCAAGAAAAGGGAGACACAGATACGCAGTATTTT.

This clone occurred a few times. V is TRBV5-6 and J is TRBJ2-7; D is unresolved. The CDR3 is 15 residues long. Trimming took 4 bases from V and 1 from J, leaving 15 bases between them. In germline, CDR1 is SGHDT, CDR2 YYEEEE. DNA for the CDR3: TGTGCCAGCAGCCGATCGAGACATTTATCCTACGAGCAGTACTTC. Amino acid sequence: CASSRSRHLSYEQYF.

CDR3 DNA sequence: TGCAGCGCCGAGACAGGGCAAGTCACCGGGGAGCTGTTTTTT. Translating it yields CSAETGQVTGELFF. The J gene is TRBJ2-2, the V gene TRBV29-1; 7 bases agree with TRBD1. V was pared by 7 bases and J by 4 bases, with 9 bases of the junction left unmatched. Germline CDR1 SQVTM, CDR2 ANQGSEA. This CDR3 region has 14 residues.

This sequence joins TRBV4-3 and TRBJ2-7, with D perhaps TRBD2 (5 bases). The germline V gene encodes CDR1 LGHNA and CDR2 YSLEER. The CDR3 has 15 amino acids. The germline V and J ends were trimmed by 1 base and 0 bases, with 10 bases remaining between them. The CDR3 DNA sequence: TGCGCCAGCAGCCAAGGGAGTAGCGTCTCCTACGAGCAGTACTTC. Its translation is CASSQGSSVSYEQYF.

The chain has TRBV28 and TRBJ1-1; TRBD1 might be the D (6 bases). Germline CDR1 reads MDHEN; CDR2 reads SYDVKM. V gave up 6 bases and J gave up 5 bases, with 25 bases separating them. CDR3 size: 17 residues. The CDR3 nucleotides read TGTGCCAGCAGCCCTTCTTTGGCAGGGGCGAAGGTGACTGAAGCTTTCTTT. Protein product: CASSPSLAGAKVTEAFF.

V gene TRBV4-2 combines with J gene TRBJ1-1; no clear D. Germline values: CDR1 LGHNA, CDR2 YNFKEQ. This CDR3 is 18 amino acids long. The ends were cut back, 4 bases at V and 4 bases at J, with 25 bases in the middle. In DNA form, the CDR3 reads TGTGCCAGCAGCCGACATACGGCCACGACGAATCCGTCCACTGAAGCTTTCTTT. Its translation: CASSRHTATTNPSTEAFF.

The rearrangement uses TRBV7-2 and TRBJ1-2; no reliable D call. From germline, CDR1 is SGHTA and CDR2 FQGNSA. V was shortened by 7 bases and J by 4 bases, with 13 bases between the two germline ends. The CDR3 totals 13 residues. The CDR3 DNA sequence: TGTGCCAGCACCTTCCTAAACAGCTATGGCTACACCTTC. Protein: CASTFLNSYGYTF.

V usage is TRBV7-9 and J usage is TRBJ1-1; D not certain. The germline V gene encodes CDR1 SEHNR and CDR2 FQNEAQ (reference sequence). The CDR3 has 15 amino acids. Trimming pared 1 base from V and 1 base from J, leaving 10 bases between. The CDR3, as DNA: TGTGCCAGCAGCTTAGAGCGGATGCAGAACACTGAAGCTTTCTTT. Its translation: CASSLERMQNTEAFF. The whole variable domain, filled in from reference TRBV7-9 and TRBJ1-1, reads DTGVSQNPRHKITKRGQNVTFRCDPISEHNRLYWYRQTLGQGPEFLTYFQNEAQLEKSRLLSDRFSAERPKGSFSTLEIQRTEQGDSAMYLCASSLERMQNTEAFFGQGTRLTVV.

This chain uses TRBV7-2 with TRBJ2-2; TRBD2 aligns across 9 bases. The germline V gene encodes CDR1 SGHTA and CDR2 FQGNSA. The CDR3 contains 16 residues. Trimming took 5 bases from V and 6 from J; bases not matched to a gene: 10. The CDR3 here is CASSRHAGGTAGELFF. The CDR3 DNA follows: TGTGCCAGCAGCCGCCACGCGGGAGGGACTGCCGGGGAGCTGTTTTTT.

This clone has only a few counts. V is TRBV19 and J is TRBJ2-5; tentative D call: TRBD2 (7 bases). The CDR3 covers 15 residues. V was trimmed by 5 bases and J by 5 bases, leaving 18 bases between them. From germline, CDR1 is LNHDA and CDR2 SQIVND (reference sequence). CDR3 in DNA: TGTGCCAGTAGTTCCGAGGGGGGGATTGGGGAGACCCAGTACTTC. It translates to CASSSEGGIGETQYF.